This T cell receptor beta chain stems from a study of Ad26.COV2.S vaccination and SARS-CoV-2 variants. Study findings and constraints: Vaccine recipients showed a spike-specific TCR breadth that was higher than in placebo recipients. Total T cell responses, in the TCR breadth and depth analyses, may have been underestimated. The study found similar non-spike TCR breadth in vaccine and placebo recipients.

Data came from immunoSEQ multiplex PCR; TCRdb stores just in-frame clones and leaves some out. The sample carries about 350,000 clones, roughly 94% recorded once. The CDR3 has 16 amino acids. Germline V gene sequence: CDR1 SGHDN, CDR2 FVKESK. V was trimmed by 0 bases and J by 3 bases, leaving 12 bases between them. Notes on this clone: The target antigen is unknown.

This sequence was found in a human donor who had recovered from COVID-19. The rearrangement links TRBV14 to TRBJ2-1; D could derive from TRBD1 or TRBD2 (6 bases each). The source material was peripheral blood, sampled after recovery from COVID-19. CDR3 DNA sequence: TGTGCCAGCAGCCAAGATTTGGGGGGCTACTACAATGAGCAGTTCTTC. It translates to CASSQDLGGYYNEQFF.